This T cell receptor beta chain was identified in a study of OX40 agonist ivuxolimab in advanced cancers. V shed 8 bases and J shed 4 bases, with 20 bases lying between them. Germline V gives CDR1 SGHRS, CDR2 YFSETQ. This CDR3 is built from 15 residues. Libraries were prepared by immunoSEQ multiplex PCR; TCRdb keeps only in-frame clonotypes and omits some of them. This sample yields around 94,000 clones, of which roughly 84% are seen a single time; over 0.3% belongs to the top ten. The sequence was collected from an adult with an advanced solid tumor such as melanoma, head and neck, liver or kidney cancer. The source was CD4+ or CD8+ T cells sorted from blood, collected in a trial of the OX40 agonist ivuxolimab. The chain carries TRBV5-1 and TRBJ2-3; D may be TRBD1 (5 bases). DNA for the CDR3: TGCGCCAGTGTCGGACCGTCGCTGGGGCCAGATACGCAGTATTTT. This translates into CASVGPSLGPDTQYF.